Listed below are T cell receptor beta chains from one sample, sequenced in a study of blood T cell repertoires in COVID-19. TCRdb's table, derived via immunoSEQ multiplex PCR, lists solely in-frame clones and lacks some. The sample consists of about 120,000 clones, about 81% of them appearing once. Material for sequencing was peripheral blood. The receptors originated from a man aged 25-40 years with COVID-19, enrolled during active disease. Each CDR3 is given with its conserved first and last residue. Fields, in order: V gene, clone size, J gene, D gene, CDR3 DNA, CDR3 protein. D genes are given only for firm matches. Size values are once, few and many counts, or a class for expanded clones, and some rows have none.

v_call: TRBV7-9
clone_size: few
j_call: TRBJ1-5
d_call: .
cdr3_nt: TGTGCCAGCAGCCTAGGGGGGGACGCGGGGCCCCAGCATTTT
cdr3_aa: CASSLGGDAGPQHF

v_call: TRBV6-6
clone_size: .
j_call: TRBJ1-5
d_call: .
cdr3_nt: TGTGCCAGCAGCACTGATCAGCCCCAGCATTTT
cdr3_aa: CASSTDQPQHF

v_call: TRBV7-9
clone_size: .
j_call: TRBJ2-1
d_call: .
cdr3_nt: TGTGCCAGCAGCCAATCCGGTGAGCAGTTCTTC
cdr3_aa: CASSQSGEQFF

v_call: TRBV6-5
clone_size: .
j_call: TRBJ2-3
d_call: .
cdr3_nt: TGTGCCAGCAGCCCAGGAGACAGCCGCACAGATACGCAGTATTTT
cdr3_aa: CASSPGDSRTDTQYF

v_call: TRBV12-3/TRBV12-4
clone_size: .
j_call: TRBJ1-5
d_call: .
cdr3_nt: TGTGCCAGCAGTCGCGGGGAAAGGCTCCAGCATTTT
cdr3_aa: CASSRGERLQHF

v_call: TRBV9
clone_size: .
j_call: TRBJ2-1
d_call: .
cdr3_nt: TGTGCCAGCAGCGTAAGTTTGGCCGTGCCAGAGCAGTTCTTC
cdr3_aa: CASSVSLAVPEQFF

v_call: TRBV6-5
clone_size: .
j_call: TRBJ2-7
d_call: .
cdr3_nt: TGTGCCAGCAGTCCCTGGGTAGCGGAGTCCTACGAGCAGTACTTC
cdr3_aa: CASSPWVAESYEQYF

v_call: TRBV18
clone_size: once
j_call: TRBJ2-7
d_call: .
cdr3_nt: TGTGCCAGCTCACCCTCGGTTAACTCGTTATGGAGCTACGAGCAGTACTTC
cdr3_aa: CASSPSVNSLWSYEQYF

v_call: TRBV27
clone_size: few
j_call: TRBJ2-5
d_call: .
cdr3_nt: TGTGCCAGCAGTTTGAACTACCAAGAGACCCAGTACTTC
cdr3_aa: CASSLNYQETQYF

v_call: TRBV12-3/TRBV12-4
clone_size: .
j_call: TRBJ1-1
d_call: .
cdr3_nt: TGTGCCAGCAGTACGCGCCACCCTGAAGCTTTCTTT
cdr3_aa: CASSTRHPEAFF

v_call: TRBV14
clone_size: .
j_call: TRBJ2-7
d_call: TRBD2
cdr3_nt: TGTGCCAGCAGCCCCAGCGGGACCTACGAGCAGTACTTC
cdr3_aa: CASSPSGTYEQYF

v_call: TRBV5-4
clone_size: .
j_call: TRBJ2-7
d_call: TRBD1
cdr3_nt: TGTGCCAGCAGCGGGGCCAGGGGGTCGGCCTACGAGCAGTACTTC
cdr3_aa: CASSGARGSAYEQYF

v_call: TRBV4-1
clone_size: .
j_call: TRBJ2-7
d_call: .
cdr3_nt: TGCGCCAGCAGCCAAGGCAGGATCTCCTACGAGCAGTACTTC
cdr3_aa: CASSQGRISYEQYF

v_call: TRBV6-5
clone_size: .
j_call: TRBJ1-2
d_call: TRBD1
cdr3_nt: TGTGCCAGCAGTCCGGACAGGAAGTATGGCTACACCTTC
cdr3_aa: CASSPDRKYGYTF

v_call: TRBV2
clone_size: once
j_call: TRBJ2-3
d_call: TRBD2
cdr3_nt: TGTGCCAGCAGTGGGTTGAGGACTAGTAACACAGATACGCAGTATTTT
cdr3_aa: CASSGLRTSNTDTQYF

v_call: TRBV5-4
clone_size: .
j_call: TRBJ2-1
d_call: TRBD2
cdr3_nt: TGTGCCAGCAGCTTCCCCCTAGCGGGGTACAATGAGCAGTTCTTC
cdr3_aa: CASSFPLAGYNEQFF

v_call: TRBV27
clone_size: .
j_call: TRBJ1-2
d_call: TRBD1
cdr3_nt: TGTGCCAGCAGTCCTGAGGACAGGGCATTATTGTGGGGCTACACCTTC
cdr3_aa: CASSPEDRALLWGYTF

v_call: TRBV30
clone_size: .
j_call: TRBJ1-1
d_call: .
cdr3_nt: TGTGCCTGGAGGGAGCAGACTGAAGCTTTCTTT
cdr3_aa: CAWREQTEAFF

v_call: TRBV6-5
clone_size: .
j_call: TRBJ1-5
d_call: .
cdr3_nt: TGTGCCAGCAAAACCCGGAGGGAGTCAGGGCCCCAGCATTTT
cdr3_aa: CASKTRRESGPQHF

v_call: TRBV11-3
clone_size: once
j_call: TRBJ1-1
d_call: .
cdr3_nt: TGTGCCAGCAGCTTGGAGGGAAAGGACACTGAAGCTTTCTTT
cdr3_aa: CASSLEGKDTEAFF

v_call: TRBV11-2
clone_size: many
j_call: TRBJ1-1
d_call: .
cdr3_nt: TGTGCCAGCAGCTTAGAGTGGGGGACAAGGAACACTGAAGCTTTCTTT
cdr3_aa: CASSLEWGTRNTEAFF

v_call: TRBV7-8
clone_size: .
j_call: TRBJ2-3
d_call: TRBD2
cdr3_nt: TGTGCCAGCAGCCACGGACAGGAGCTAGCGGGGGGCGGGGTCACAGATACGCAGTATTTT
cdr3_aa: CASSHGQELAGGGVTDTQYF

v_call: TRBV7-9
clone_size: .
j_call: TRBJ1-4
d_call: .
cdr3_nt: TGTGCCAGCAGCCCAGCGAGGACTAGGCTCGGGACTGAAAAACTGTTTTTT
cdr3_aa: CASSPARTRLGTEKLFF

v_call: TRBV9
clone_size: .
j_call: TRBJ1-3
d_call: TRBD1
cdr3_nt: TGTGCCAGCAGCGGACGCCCACTTGACAGGGCCGGAAACACCATATATTTT
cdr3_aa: CASSGRPLDRAGNTIYF

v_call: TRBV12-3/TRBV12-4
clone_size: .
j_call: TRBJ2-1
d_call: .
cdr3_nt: TGTGCCAGCACCGGGACTGCCTACAATGAGCAGTTCTTC
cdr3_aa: CASTGTAYNEQFF

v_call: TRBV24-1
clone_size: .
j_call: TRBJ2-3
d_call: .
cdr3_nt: TGTGCCACCAGTCAGGGGCCGGCAGACGGATCTAGCACAGATACGCAGTATTTT
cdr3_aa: CATSQGPADGSSTDTQYF

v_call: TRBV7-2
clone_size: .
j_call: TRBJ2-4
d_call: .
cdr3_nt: TGTGCCAGCAGCGTCTCCACAACAGCCATTCAGTACTTC
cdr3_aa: CASSVSTTAIQYF

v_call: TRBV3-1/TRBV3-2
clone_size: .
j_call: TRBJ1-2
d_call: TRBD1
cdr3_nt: TGTGCCAGCAGCCTACAGGGGTCTAACTATGGCTACACCTTC
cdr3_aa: CASSLQGSNYGYTF

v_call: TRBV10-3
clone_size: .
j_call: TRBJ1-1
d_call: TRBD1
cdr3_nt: TGTGCCATCAGTGGAGGAGCGGGACAGGGTACTGAAGCTTTCTTT
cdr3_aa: CAISGGAGQGTEAFF

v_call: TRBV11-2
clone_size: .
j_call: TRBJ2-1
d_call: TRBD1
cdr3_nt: TGTGCCAGCAGCTTGACAGGGAATGAGCAGTTCTTC
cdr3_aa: CASSLTGNEQFF

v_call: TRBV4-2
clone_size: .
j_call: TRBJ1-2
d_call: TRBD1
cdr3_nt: TGTGCCAGCAGCCAGCAGGGGGCCTATGGCTACACCTTC
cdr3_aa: CASSQQGAYGYTF

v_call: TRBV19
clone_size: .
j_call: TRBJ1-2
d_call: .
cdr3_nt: TGTGCCAGTAGTTTTCGGGGGGCTGTTTCAGAGGGCTACACCTTC
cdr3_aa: CASSFRGAVSEGYTF

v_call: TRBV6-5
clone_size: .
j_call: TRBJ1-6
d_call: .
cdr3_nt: TGTGCCAGCAATCTCCGGGGAGGTCATAATTCACCCCTCCACTTT
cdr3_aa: CASNLRGGHNSPLHF

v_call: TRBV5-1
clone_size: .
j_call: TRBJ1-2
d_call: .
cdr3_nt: TGCGCCAGCAGTCAAGACAGCCTAAACTATGGCTACACCTTC
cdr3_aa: CASSQDSLNYGYTF

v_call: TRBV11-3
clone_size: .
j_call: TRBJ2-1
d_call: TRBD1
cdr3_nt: TGTGCCAGCAGCTTAGATGCAGGGGGCTGGAATGAGCAGTTCTTC
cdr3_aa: CASSLDAGGWNEQFF

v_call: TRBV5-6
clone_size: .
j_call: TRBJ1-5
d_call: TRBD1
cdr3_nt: TGTGCCAGCAGCGTCGACAGGGGTCAGGGGCCCCAGCATTTT
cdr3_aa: CASSVDRGQGPQHF

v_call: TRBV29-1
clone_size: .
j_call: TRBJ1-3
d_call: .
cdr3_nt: TGCAGCGTCATCGGGAGAGCTGGAAACACCATATATTTT
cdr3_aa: CSVIGRAGNTIYF

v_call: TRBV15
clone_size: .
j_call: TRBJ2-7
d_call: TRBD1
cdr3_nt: TGTGCCACCAGCAGAGAAGGGGGGACAGGGGGCGGAGAGCAGTACTTC
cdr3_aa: CATSREGGTGGGEQYF

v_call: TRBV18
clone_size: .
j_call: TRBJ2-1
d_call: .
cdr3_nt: TGTGCCAGCTCACCAATTAAAACATTCGATGAGCAGTTCTTC
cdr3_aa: CASSPIKTFDEQFF

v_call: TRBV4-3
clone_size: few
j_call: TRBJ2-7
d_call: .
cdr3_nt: TGCGCCAGCAGCCAAGGACAGGTGAGCTCCTACGAGCAGTACTTC
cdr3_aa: CASSQGQVSSYEQYF

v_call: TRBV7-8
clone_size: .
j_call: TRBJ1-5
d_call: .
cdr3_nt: TGTGCCAGCAGAGGGGATGGGGATCAGCCCCAGCATTTT
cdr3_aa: CASRGDGDQPQHF

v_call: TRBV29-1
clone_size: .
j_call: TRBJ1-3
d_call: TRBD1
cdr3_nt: TGCAGCGTTGGGACAGGGGGGAGAGGAAACACCATATATTTT
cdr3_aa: CSVGTGGRGNTIYF

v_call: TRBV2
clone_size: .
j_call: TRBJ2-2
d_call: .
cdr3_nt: TGTGCCAGCACCAGGGACTCCCGGGGTGGGGAGCTGTTTTTT
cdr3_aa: CASTRDSRGGELFF

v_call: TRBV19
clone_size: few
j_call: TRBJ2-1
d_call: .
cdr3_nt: TGTGCCACCGAACCCGCGGGGAGTGGGTACAATGAGCAGTTCTTC
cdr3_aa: CATEPAGSGYNEQFF

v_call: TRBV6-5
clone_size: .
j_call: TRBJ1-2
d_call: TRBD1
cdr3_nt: TGTGCCAGCAGCAGGGACAGGGGTGGATGGGACACCTTC
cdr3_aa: CASSRDRGGWDTF

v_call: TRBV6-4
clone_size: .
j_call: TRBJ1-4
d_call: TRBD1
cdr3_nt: TGTGCCAGCAGTGACTGGGACAGTAATGAAAAACTGTTTTTT
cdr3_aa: CASSDWDSNEKLFF

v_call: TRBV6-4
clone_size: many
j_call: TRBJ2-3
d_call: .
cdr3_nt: TGTGCCAGCAGTGACTCGAATGGACACACAGATACGCAGTATTTT
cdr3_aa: CASSDSNGHTDTQYF

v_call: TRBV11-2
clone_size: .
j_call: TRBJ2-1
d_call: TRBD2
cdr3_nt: TGTGCCAGCAGTCAAGCGGGAGGGCCTAGGAATGAGCAGTTCTTC
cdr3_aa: CASSQAGGPRNEQFF